This T cell receptor beta chain emerged from a study of PD-1 blockade in classical Hodgkin lymphoma. Study findings and constraints: Lower baseline TCR diversity was reported for newly diagnosed patients than for healthy donors. There was a significant rise in CD4+ TCR diversity by C4D1, with no such rise for CD8+. No one has yet defined what causes the repertoire differences, which may be disease activity or prior therapy.

Every one of the patients relapsed after autologous stem cell transplantation (brentuximab vedotin exposure was variable). Here immunoSEQ multiplex PCR was the method, and the copy in TCRdb shows in-frame clones only, minus some. The sample carries over 50,000 clones, roughly 66% recorded once. The germline CDR1 and CDR2 sequences are GTSNPN and SVGIG (reference sequence). This CDR3 contains 13 residues. Trimming removed 0 bases from V and 3 bases from J, with 9 bases in between. Details on this clone: Its antigen is currently unknown.

The sequenced sample was peripheral blood mononuclear cells (PBMCs), obtained before the second cycle of nivolumab. This clonotype originated in a human donor with classical Hodgkin lymphoma. This chain uses TRBV30 with TRBJ2-7; D unresolved. The CDR3: CAWSVSVSYEQYF. CDR3 in DNA: TGTGCCTGGAGTGTAAGTGTTAGCTACGAGCAGTACTTC.